Following are 32 T cell receptor beta chains from one sample sequenced in a study of blood T cell repertoires in COVID-19. The repertoire was sequenced with immunoSEQ multiplex PCR; TCRdb's copy has only in-frame clones and lacks some. The table shows around 250,000 clones, with about 85% occurring only once. Sequences were obtained from PBMCs or T cells enriched from blood (not recorded which). Receptors originate from a woman aged 45-59 years who had been exposed to COVID-19.

The genes are TRBV11-3 and TRBJ2-3; TRBD2 matches at 13 bases. Germline V CDR1 and CDR2: SGHNT, YENEEA. CDR3 length equals 16 residues. V was clipped by 5 bases and J by 7 bases; unmatched bases: 9. The CDR3 loop reads CASSQRLAGGMNTQYF. The CDR3 region has the DNA TGTGCCAGCAGCCAGCGACTAGCGGGGGGTATGAATACGCAGTATTTT.

This clone turned up a few times. The chain uses TRBV11-2 and TRBJ1-3; TRBD1 is a possible D gene (6 bases). Germline CDR1 is SGHAT and CDR2 is FQNNGV. The CDR3 runs to 14 residues. V was cut by 4 bases and J by 5 bases, with 12 bases left in between. The CDR3 DNA follows: TGTGCCAGCAGCTCAGGGGTTTTAAGAAACACCATATATTTT. Its protein is CASSSGVLRNTIYF. Full variable domain (outside the CDR3, taken from reference TRBV11-2 and TRBJ1-3): EAGVAQSPRYKIIEKRQSVAFWCNPISGHATLYWYQQILGQGPKLLIQFQNNGVVDDSQLPKDRFSAERLKGVDSTLKIQPAKLEDSAVYLCASSSGVLRNTIYFGEGSWLTVV.

This clone has a handful of counts. J is TRBJ2-5 and V is TRBV3-1 (or the pseudogene TRBV3-2), with TRBD2 matching over 10 bases. Trimming took 4 bases from V and 1 from J; bases not matched to a gene: 6. CDR1 is LGHDT and CDR2 is YNNKEL in the germline V gene (reference sequence). The length of the CDR3 is 16 residues. In DNA form, the CDR3 reads TGTGCCAGCAGCCGGGAGGCTAGCGGGAGCCAAGAGACCCAGTACTTC. This translates into CASSREASGSQETQYF.

The chain uses TRBV9 and TRBJ2-1; D not certain. Germline CDR1 is SGDLS and CDR2 is YYNGEE. CDR3 length: 17 residues. The V end lost 0 bases, the J end lost 0 bases, and 13 bases lay between the germline ends. The CDR3 here is CASSVALDWSSYNEQFF. Written as DNA, the CDR3 is TGTGCCAGCAGCGTAGCTCTCGACTGGAGCTCCTACAATGAGCAGTTCTTC.

The gene calls are TRBV21-1 and TRBJ1-2. TRBV21-1 is listed as a pseudogene. This CDR3 has 14 residues. CDR3 sequence reads: CASSKVDSHYGYTF. CDR3 DNA: TGTGCCAGCAGCAAAGTTGACTCGCACTATGGCTACACCTTC.

The rearrangement uses TRBV2 and TRBJ1-2; D unclear. The CDR3 runs to 12 residues. Germline assignment: CDR1 SNHLY and CDR2 FYNNEI. The V and J ends lost 6 bases and 7 bases respectively, with 12 bases between them. The CDR3 loop reads CASSAPRGGYTF. CDR3 DNA sequence: TGTGCCAGCAGCGCGCCACGAGGTGGCTACACCTTC.

About this clone: No conserved phenylalanine or tryptophan is present at the end of the CDR3, so a read error is the likely explanation. The DNA is left out, because the CDR3 cannot be placed on it with certainty; the CDR3 is given as TCRdb lists it. The chain has TRBV12-3 or TRBV12-4 and TRBJ1-2; TRBD1, the table's D call, was not compared with the DNA. The CDR3 is 11 residues long, ends included. The CDR3 sequence: CASSFPGTVSL.

The genes are TRBV27 and TRBJ1-1, with no clear D. V lost 1 base and J lost 0, with 9 bases in between. This CDR3 spans 15 amino acids. Germline values: CDR1 MNHEY, CDR2 SMNVEV (reference sequence). CDR3 nucleotides: TGTGCCAGCAGTTTATTGCCAGGCATGAACACTGAAGCTTTCTTT. Protein product: CASSLLPGMNTEAFF.

The rearrangement joins TRBV7-2 to TRBJ2-1, with D possibly TRBD1 on 6 matching bases. V was clipped by 7 bases and J by 0 bases, with 16 bases between them. In germline, CDR1 is SGHTA, CDR2 FQGNSA. CDR3 length: 16 residues. This chain's CDR3 is CASTTGLGRSYNEQFF. CDR3 in DNA: TGTGCCAGCACAACAGGGCTTGGACGCTCCTACAATGAGCAGTTCTTC. The entire variable domain, with the rest obtained from reference TRBV7-2 and TRBJ2-1, is as follows: GAGVSQSPSNKVTEKGKDVELRCDPISGHTALYWYRQSLGQGLEFLIYFQGNSAPDKSGLPSDRFSAERTGGSVSTLTIQRTQQEDSAVYLCASTTGLGRSYNEQFFGPGTRLTVL.

V usage is TRBV10-1 and J usage is TRBJ2-1, with TRBD2 matching over 10 bases. Trimming removed 0 bases from V and 5 bases from J; junction bases left unmatched: 4. This CDR3 spans 16 amino acids. Germline-derived CDR1 and CDR2 are WNHNN and SYGVQD (reference sequence). The CDR3 DNA is TGCGCCAGCAGTGAGTCGCTCAGCGGGGGGGACAATGAGCAGTTCTTC. Its translation is CASSESLSGGDNEQFF.

This chain uses TRBV5-4 with TRBJ2-3; 10 bases match TRBD1. This CDR3 comprises 16 residues. CDR1 and CDR2 from the germline V gene are SGHNT and YYREEE (reference sequence). V shed 4 bases, J shed 5 bases, and the junction held 10 bases outside the gene matches. For the CDR3, the DNA is TGTGCCAGCAGCCCCCCCCCGGACAGGGGGGGAGATACGCAGTATTTT. This codes for CASSPPPDRGGDTQYF.

The rearrangement links TRBV4-3 to TRBJ1-1; possible D gene TRBD1, 6 bases. V lost 3 bases and J 4 bases, leaving 27 bases between the germline ends. This CDR3 contains 19 residues. The germline V gene has CDR1 LGHNA and CDR2 YSLEER. CDR3 in amino acids: CASSQDSLFPPLWGTEAFF. The CDR3 DNA reads as TGCGCCAGCAGCCAGGACAGCCTCTTCCCCCCTCTGTGGGGCACTGAAGCTTTCTTT.

In this sample, this clone turned up a few times. The chain combines TRBV7-3 with TRBJ2-1, with unresolved D. Germline V gene sequence: CDR1 SGHTA, CDR2 FQGTGA. Trimming pared 5 bases from V and 7 bases from J, leaving 9 bases between. The CDR3 has 12 residues. CDR3 amino acids: CASSQPGNEQFF. The CDR3 coding sequence is TGTGCCAGCAGCCAACCCGGGAATGAGCAGTTCTTC.

This rearrangement joins TRBV9 to TRBJ2-1, with D possibly matching TRBD1 (5 bases). Trimming removed 0 bases from V and 4 bases from J, with 11 bases in between. From germline, CDR1 is SGDLS and CDR2 YYNGEE. This CDR3 comprises 15 residues. This CDR3 reads CASSVATTVYNEQFF. As DNA, the CDR3 is TGTGCCAGCAGCGTAGCTACGACAGTTTACAATGAGCAGTTCTTC.

The J gene is TRBJ1-1, the V gene TRBV9, with D unclear. The ends were cut back, 0 bases at V and 3 bases at J, with 12 bases in the middle. From germline, CDR1 is SGDLS and CDR2 YYNGEE. This CDR3 is 15 amino acids long. CDR3 nucleotides: TGTGCCAGCAGCGTAGATCCAGGAACGTACACTGAAGCTTTCTTT. This encodes CASSVDPGTYTEAFF.

For the CDR3, the DNA is TGCGCCAGCAGCCAAGATGGCGGTATCTCTGGAAACACCATATATTTT. It codes for CASSQDGGISGNTIYF. This chain joins TRBV4-3 and TRBJ1-3; no clear D. Per germline, CDR1 LGHNA and CDR2 YSLEER. The CDR3 spans 16 residues. The V end lost 0 bases, the J end lost 0 bases, and 9 bases lay between the germline ends.

This clone was seen only a few times. The rearrangement uses TRBV20-1 and TRBJ2-1, with TRBD2 identical over 7 bases. The CDR3 length is 14 residues. With V trimmed by 3 bases and J by 4 bases, 6 bases remained unmatched. In germline, CDR1 is DFQATT, CDR2 SNEGSKA (reference sequence). DNA for the CDR3: TGCAGTGCTAGTCTACGGGAGGTATACAATGAGCAGTTCTTC. Translated: CSASLREVYNEQFF.

The chain carries TRBV10-3 and TRBJ2-5; 12 bases agree with TRBD2. Germline CDR1 ENHRY, CDR2 SYGVKD. The V gene end was trimmed by 8 bases and the J gene end by 4 bases; junction bases not matched to a gene: 8. This CDR3 is 15 amino acids long. This CDR3 reads CAIGGLAGGRETQYF. The CDR3 DNA reads TGTGCCATCGGGGGACTAGCGGGCGGAAGAGAGACCCAGTACTTC.

V usage is TRBV5-6 and J usage is TRBJ1-5; 8 bases are a match to TRBD1. The CDR3 runs 16 residues. V shed 0 bases and J 2 bases; nucleotides not matched to a gene: 4. Germline V gene lookup returns CDR1 SGHDT and CDR2 YYEEEE. The CDR3 DNA follows: TGTGCCAGCAGCTTGGGCAGGGGGCTGGGCAATCAGCCCCAGCATTTT. Its protein product is CASSLGRGLGNQPQHF.

V usage is TRBV13 and J usage is TRBJ2-6; D is perhaps TRBD2 (6 bases). This CDR3 comprises 19 residues. Trimming pared 3 bases from V and 2 bases from J, leaving 20 bases between. Germline V gene sequence: CDR1 PRHDT, CDR2 FYEKMQ (reference sequence). This CDR3 is CASSLMNRDWQPGANVLTF. The CDR3 nucleotides read TGTGCCAGCAGCTTGATGAACCGGGACTGGCAACCTGGGGCCAACGTCCTGACTTTC. The entire variable domain, with the rest obtained from reference TRBV13 and TRBJ2-6, is as follows: AAGVIQSPRHLIKEKRETATLKCYPIPRHDTVYWYQQGPGQDPQFLISFYEKMQSDKGSIPDRFSAQQFSDYHSELNMSSLELGDSALYFCASSLMNRDWQPGANVLTFGAGSRLTVL.

The rearrangement uses TRBV5-1 and TRBJ2-1; 13 positions match TRBD2. V dropped 6 bases and J dropped 10; count of bases not matched to a gene: 4. The CDR3 consists of 13 residues. Germline assignment: CDR1 SGHRS and CDR2 YFSETQ. CDR3 loop: CASMGLAGPEQFF. DNA for the CDR3: TGCGCCAGCATGGGACTAGCGGGGCCAGAGCAGTTCTTC. The full variable domain, in which reference TRBV5-1 and TRBJ2-1 provide the parts outside the CDR3, is KAGVTQTPRYLIKTRGQQVTLSCSPISGHRSVSWYQQTPGQGLQFLFEYFSETQRNKGNFPGRFSGRQFSNSRSEMNVSTLELGDSALYLCASMGLAGPEQFFGPGTRLTVL.

The chain links TRBV5-1 to TRBJ1-2; TRBD1 is a possible D gene (6 bases). The germline V gene has CDR1 SGHRS and CDR2 YFSETQ. V lost 4 bases and J 8 bases, leaving 21 bases between the germline ends. The CDR3 is 15 residues long. The CDR3 DNA is TGCGCCAGCAGCCCCGAGGGGGGGGCAGGAATGGGCTACACCTTC. Protein product: CASSPEGGAGMGYTF. Filled out from reference TRBV5-1 and TRBJ1-2, the complete variable domain reads KAGVTQTPRYLIKTRGQQVTLSCSPISGHRSVSWYQQTPGQGLQFLFEYFSETQRNKGNFPGRFSGRQFSNSRSEMNVSTLELGDSALYLCASSPEGGAGMGYTFGSGTRLTVV.

This clone was recorded only once. The rearrangement joins TRBV4-1 to TRBJ1-1, with D possibly being TRBD1 (5 bases). Trimming shortened V by 3 bases and J by 3 bases, and 23 bases separated the two germline ends. The V gene's germline CDR1 is MGHRA and CDR2 YSYEKL. This CDR3 is built from 18 residues. The CDR3 sequence is CASSQQEGIQGSDTEAFF. CDR3 nucleotide sequence: TGCGCCAGCAGCCAGCAGGAGGGAATTCAGGGATCAGACACTGAAGCTTTCTTT.

This clone was observed a single time. The chain links TRBV10-1 to TRBJ2-3, with 7 bases matching TRBD1. The CDR3 spans 15 residues. Trimming at V came to 5 bases and at J to 1 base, leaving 6 bases not matched to a gene. Germline V CDR1 and CDR2: WNHNN, SYGVQD (reference sequence). Here the CDR3 DNA reads TGCGCCAGCAGTCGACAGGGCATGGGCACAGATACGCAGTATTTT. Translating gives CASSRQGMGTDTQYF.

The chain uses TRBV27 and TRBJ1-2; D ambiguous. V was pared by 5 bases and J by 3 bases, with 13 bases between. This CDR3 is built from 14 residues. Germline V gene data show CDR1 as MNHEY and CDR2 as SMNVEV (reference sequence). CDR3 amino acids: CASSKLGGYYGYTF. CDR3 coding DNA: TGTGCCAGCAGTAAACTTGGAGGATACTATGGCTACACCTTC.

This chain uses TRBV28 with TRBJ2-2; 7 bases fit TRBD1. The CDR3 has 14 amino acids. The germline V gene has CDR1 MDHEN and CDR2 SYDVKM. V lost 7 bases to trimming and J lost 1 base; unmatched junction nucleotides: 3. In nucleotides, the CDR3 is TGTGCCAGCAAGGGGGCGGGGAACACCGGGGAGCTGTTTTTT. Residues: CASKGAGNTGELFF.

The J gene is TRBJ2-7, the V gene TRBV12-5, with a weak D call TRBD2 (5 bases). Germline values: CDR1 LGHNT, CDR2 FRNRAP. The CDR3 extends over 13 amino acids. The germline V and J ends were trimmed by 5 bases and 6 bases, with 14 bases remaining between them. CDR3 residues: CASGRLLGGEQYF. DNA of the CDR3: TGTGCTAGTGGTCGACTCCTCGGAGGCGAGCAGTACTTC.

This clone was observed a single time. The rearrangement uses TRBV5-6 and TRBJ1-4; 7 nucleotides match TRBD1. Unmatched junction bases numbered 5, after V lost 4 bases and J lost 8 bases. The CDR3 loop spans 13 amino acids. From germline, CDR1 is SGHDT and CDR2 YYEEEE. The CDR3 spells CASSRTGDEKLFF. The CDR3 DNA sequence: TGTGCCAGCAGCCGTACAGGGGACGAAAAACTGTTTTTT.

This chain joins TRBV5-1 and TRBJ1-2; D unresolved. Germline CDR1 reads SGHRS; CDR2 reads YFSETQ. The CDR3 has 13 residues. With 0 bases removed from V and 4 bases from J, the gap between germline ends came to 7 bases. The CDR3 spells CASSLDGFYGYTF. In DNA, the CDR3 is TGCGCCAGCAGCTTGGACGGTTTCTATGGCTACACCTTC.

The rearrangement uses TRBV12-3 or TRBV12-4 and TRBJ2-7; D is uncertain. The germline V and J ends were trimmed by 7 bases and 6 bases, with 10 bases remaining between them. The CDR3 runs 11 residues. The CDR3 nucleotides read TGTGCCAGCATCCCACTCGGCGAGCAGTACTTC. It is translated as CASIPLGEQYF.

The chain couples TRBV7-2 to TRBJ1-2, with D possibly being TRBD1 (5 bases). The CDR3 runs to 14 residues. The ends were cut back, 5 bases at V and 8 bases at J, with 18 bases in the middle. The germline gives CDR1 SGHTA, CDR2 FQGNSA. The CDR3 DNA reads TGTGCCAGCAGCCCGTCGACAGATCTCAGGGGCTACACCTTC. Residues: CASSPSTDLRGYTF.

This chain joins TRBV3-1 (or the pseudogene TRBV3-2) and TRBJ1-4; 9 bases line up with TRBD1. Per the germline V gene, CDR1 is LGHDT and CDR2 is YNNKEL (reference sequence). Trimming cost V 5 bases and J 4 bases; bases outside gene matches: 14. The CDR3 is 18 amino acids. CDR3 DNA sequence: TGTGCCAGCAGCTTACGGACCGGGACAGGGCCGATTAATGAAAAACTGTTTTTT. The encoded protein is CASSLRTGTGPINEKLFF.